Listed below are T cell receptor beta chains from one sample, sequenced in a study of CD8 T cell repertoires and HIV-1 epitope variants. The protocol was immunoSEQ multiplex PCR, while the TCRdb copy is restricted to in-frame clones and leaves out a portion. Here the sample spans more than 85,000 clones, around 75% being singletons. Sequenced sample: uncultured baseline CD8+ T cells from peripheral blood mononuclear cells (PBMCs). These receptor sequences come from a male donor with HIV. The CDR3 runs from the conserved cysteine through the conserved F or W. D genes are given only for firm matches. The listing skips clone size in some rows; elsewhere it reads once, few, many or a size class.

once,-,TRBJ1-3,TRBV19,TGTGCCAGTAGTATCCAGGGACCTCAAACTGGAAACACCATATATTTT,CASSIQGPQTGNTIYF
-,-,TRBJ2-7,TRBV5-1,TGCGCCAGCAGCTTCCAGGACGGACGGATCTACGAGCAGTACTTC,CASSFQDGRIYEQYF
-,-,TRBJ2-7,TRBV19,TGTGCCAGTAGTCCGAGCTGGCTGGAAGACGAGCAGTACTTC,CASSPSWLEDEQYF
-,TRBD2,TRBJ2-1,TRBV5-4,TGTGCCAGCTCGCCACGGGGGGGCAGTAGGGGTGCGTCCTACAATGAGCAGTTCTTC,CASSPRGGSRGASYNEQFF
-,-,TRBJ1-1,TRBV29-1,TGCAGCGCGGACAGGAACACTGAAGCTTTCTTT,CSADRNTEAFF
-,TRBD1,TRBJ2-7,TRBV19,TGTGCCAGTAGTTCGCGGACAGGGGCCTCCTACGAGCAGTACTTC,CASSSRTGASYEQYF
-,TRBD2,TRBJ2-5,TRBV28,TGTGCCAGCAGTTCGCCAGCGGGGTCACACCAAGAGACCCAGTACTTC,CASSSPAGSHQETQYF
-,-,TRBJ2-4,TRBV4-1,TGCGCCAGCAGCCAAGTACCCGGCCCCGGGACATCGGGGCCTATGGCCAAAAACATTCAGTACTTC,CASSQVPGPGTSGPMAKNIQYF
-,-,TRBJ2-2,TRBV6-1,TGTGCCAGCAGACAGGGTCCGAACACCGGGGAGCTGTTTTTT,CASRQGPNTGELFF
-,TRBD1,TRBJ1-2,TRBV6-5,TGTGCCAGCAGTTACTCCACAGGGGCTAACTATGGCTACACCTTC,CASSYSTGANYGYTF
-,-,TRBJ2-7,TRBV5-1,TGCGCCAGCAGCCTTGGACTAACCTACGAGCAGTACTTC,CASSLGLTYEQYF
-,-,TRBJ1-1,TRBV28,TGTGCCAGTTTGGAAAGGGGTGCTGAAGCTTTCTTT,CASLERGAEAFF
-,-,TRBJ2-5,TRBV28,TGTGCCAGCAGTTTGGGGATAGCGGCTAGTCTGGAGACCCAGTACTTC,CASSLGIAASLETQYF
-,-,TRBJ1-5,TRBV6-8,TGTGCCAGCAGTTTAAACCTTAGCAATCAGCCCCAGCATTTT,CASSLNLSNQPQHF
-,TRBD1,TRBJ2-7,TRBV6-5,TGTGCCAGCAGTCGGATTGCACAGGGGGCTTACGAGCAGTACTTC,CASSRIAQGAYEQYF